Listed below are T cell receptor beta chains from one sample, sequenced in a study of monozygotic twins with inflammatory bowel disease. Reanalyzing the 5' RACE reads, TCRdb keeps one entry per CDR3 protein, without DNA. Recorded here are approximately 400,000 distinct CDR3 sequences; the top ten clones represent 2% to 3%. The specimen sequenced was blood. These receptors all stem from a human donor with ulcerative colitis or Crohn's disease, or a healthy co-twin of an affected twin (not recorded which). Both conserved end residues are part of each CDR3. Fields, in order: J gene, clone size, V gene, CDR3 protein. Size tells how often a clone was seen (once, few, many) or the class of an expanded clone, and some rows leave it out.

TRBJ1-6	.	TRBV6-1	CASSEPPALADSPLHF
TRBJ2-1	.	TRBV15	CATSRDGVGNEQFF
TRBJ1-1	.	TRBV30	CAWSFGGNAEAFF
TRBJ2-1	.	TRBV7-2	CASSLVSALVDEQFF
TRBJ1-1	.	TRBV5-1	CASSPKGGDNTEAFF
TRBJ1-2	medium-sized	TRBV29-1	CSVEVPLRGGSYGYTF
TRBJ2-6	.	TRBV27	CASSLGQGISGANVLTF
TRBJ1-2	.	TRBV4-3	CASSQGAPLGLTF
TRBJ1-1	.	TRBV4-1	CASRGGKPLAAFF
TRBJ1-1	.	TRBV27	CASSRGTPPTEAFF
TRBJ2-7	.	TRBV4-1	CASSHARTGLGYEQYF
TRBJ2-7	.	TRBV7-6	CASSLNRAYEQYF
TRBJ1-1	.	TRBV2	CASRIGTAEAFF
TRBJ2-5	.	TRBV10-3	CAISRTGKETQYF
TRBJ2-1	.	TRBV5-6	CASSFIAGGRSAYNEQFF
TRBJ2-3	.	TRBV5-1	CASSPDGGADTQYF
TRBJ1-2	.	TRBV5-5	CASSPGLYGYTF
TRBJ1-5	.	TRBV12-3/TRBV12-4	CASTFSLGLHSNQPQHF
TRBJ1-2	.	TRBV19	CASRSGQGTYGYTF
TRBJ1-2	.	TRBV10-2	CASTAGGILYGYTF
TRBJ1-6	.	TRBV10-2	CASSDDRGVRSPLHF
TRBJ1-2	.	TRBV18	CASSLLPSTGVEGYTF
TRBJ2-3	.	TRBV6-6	CASELPEGSQYF
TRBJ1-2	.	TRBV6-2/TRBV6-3	CASSYSWTGTLYGYTF
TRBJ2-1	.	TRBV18	CASSPLKGPSNEQFF
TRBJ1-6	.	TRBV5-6	CASSSPGRAFGSPLHF
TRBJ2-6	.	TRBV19	CASSILGNSGANVLTF
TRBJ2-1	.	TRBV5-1	CASTRDRPYNEQFF
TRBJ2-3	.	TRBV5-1	CASNTGSLTDTQYF
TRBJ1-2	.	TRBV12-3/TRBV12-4	CASSLQTGYSGYGYTF
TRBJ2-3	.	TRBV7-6	CASSLAPSGSSDTQYF
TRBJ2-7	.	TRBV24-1	CATSDPGSGGYEQYF
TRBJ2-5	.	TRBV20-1	CSAKRAEETQYF
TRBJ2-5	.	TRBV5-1	CASSSSGAEQETQYF
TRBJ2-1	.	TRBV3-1	CASSPYGSPYNEQFF